This T cell receptor (beta chain) stems from a study of Tregs in tolerant kidney transplant recipients. Profiling relied on immunoSEQ multiplex PCR, and the TCRdb table lists in-frame clones only, not all of them. The table has about 77,000 clones, nearly 98% seen once. From germline, CDR1 is SGHDT and CDR2 YYEEEE. CDR3 size: 15 residues. Trimming stripped 2 bases from V and 4 bases from J, with 15 bases between. This receptor was identified in a human donor who received a combined kidney and bone marrow transplant. The rearrangement uses TRBV5-6 and TRBJ1-2; perhaps TRBD1 as D (5 bases). The material sequenced was CD4+ T cells from blood, taken before the transplant. The CDR3 here is CASSLVAGGTYGYTF. As DNA, the CDR3 is TGTGCCAGCAGCTTAGTCGCCGGGGGTACCTATGGCTACACCTTC.